This note documents a single T cell receptor beta chain sequence. The data are from a study of blood T cell repertoires in COVID-19. Study-level background: The United States, Italy and Spain provided the acute and convalescent COVID-19 samples. The analysed material was cDNA or gDNA that came from T cells, B-cell-depleted T cells, or PBMCs.

Source study methods: Nucleated cell counts were estimated from reference gene primer amplification. This table comes from immunoSEQ multiplex PCR, and its TCRdb copy is limited to in-frame clones, with some not included. The D gene and trimming were derived from the DNA, and the V and J assignments and clone size from that table. The table lists about 120,000 clones, around nine tenths of them singletons. Germline V gene lookup returns CDR1 SEHNR and CDR2 FQNEAQ (reference sequence). The CDR3 has 15 amino acids. Trimming took 5 bases from V and 0 from J, leaving 11 bases between them. Sequencing was carried out using peripheral blood. The clonotype originates from a human donor with active COVID-19. The donor label of this sample is uncertain. The chain is built from TRBV7-9 and TRBJ1-3; D may be TRBD1 (6 bases). The chain's CDR3 is CASSLRDISGNTIYF. For the CDR3, the DNA is TGTGCCAGCAGCCTCAGGGACATCTCTGGAAACACCATATATTTT.